The 30 T cell receptor beta chains below come from one sample, sequenced in a study of shared clonotypes between healthy human individuals (TCRdb year 2020). The library came from the immunoSEQ multiplex PCR assay. Imported from immuneACCESS, the table was reduced by TCRdb to in-frame sequences with V and J called. These copies leave out some clones; in studies compared against another copy, an unresolved V gene accounts for under half, and the cause of the remainder is not known. Present in this sample are 2 million to 2.5 million clones, about 95% of which were seen just once. The ten largest account for 0.1% to 0.15% of the sample. Sequencing input: naive CD4+ T cells sorted from blood. In the paper's terms, the cell subset or site label means: CD45RA+ positively selected. These receptors originate from a man younger than 35 in good health.

This chain uses TRBV27 with TRBJ1-5, with 7 bases aligning to TRBD1. V gave up 5 bases and J gave up 0 bases; unmatched junction bases: 10. Germline CDR1 and CDR2: MNHEY and SMNVEV (reference sequence). The CDR3 spans 17 residues. Written as DNA, the CDR3 is TGTGCCAGCAGTCGGACAGGTATGGGAGATAGCAATCAGCCCCAGCATTTT. This encodes CASSRTGMGDSNQPQHF.

The rearrangement joins TRBV30 to TRBJ1-6; no reliable D call. V lost 0 bases to trimming and J lost 0 bases, with 21 bases between them. This CDR3 comprises 20 residues. Germline V gene lookup returns CDR1 GTSNPN and CDR2 SVGIG (reference sequence). CDR3 sequence: CAWSVVAPEELSSYNSPLHF. In nucleotides, the CDR3 is TGTGCCTGGAGTGTAGTTGCCCCCGAGGAGCTTAGCTCCTATAATTCACCCCTCCACTTT.

V and J are TRBV7-9 and TRBJ2-5, with a tentative D call TRBD2 (5 bases). The CDR3 covers 15 residues. Germline CDR1 and CDR2: SEHNR and FQNEAQ (reference sequence). Deletions cut 3 bases from V and 5 bases from J, with 16 bases between. The CDR3 sequence: CASSFMTIEAETQYF. The CDR3, as DNA: TGTGCCAGCAGCTTTATGACTATTGAAGCGGAGACCCAGTACTTC. Drawing the rest from reference TRBV7-9 and TRBJ2-5, the complete variable domain is DTGVSQNPRHKITKRGQNVTFRCDPISEHNRLYWYRQTLGQGPEFLTYFQNEAQLEKSRLLSDRFSAERPKGSFSTLEIQRTEQGDSAMYLCASSFMTIEAETQYFGPGTRLLVL.

This sequence joins TRBV11-2 and TRBJ2-1, with 7 bases lining up with TRBD2. The length of the CDR3 is 15 residues. The trim removed 4 bases at V and 8 bases at J, leaving 11 bases unmatched. The germline V gene has CDR1 SGHAT and CDR2 FQNNGV. The CDR3 region is CASSSGSGAGDEQFF. The DNA for the CDR3 is TGTGCCAGCAGCTCCGGCAGCGGGGCCGGTGATGAGCAGTTCTTC. Full variable domain (rest looked up from reference TRBV11-2 and TRBJ2-1): EAGVAQSPRYKIIEKRQSVAFWCNPISGHATLYWYQQILGQGPKLLIQFQNNGVVDDSQLPKDRFSAERLKGVDSTLKIQPAKLEDSAVYLCASSSGSGAGDEQFFGPGTRLTVL.

This chain connects TRBV6-5 to TRBJ1-4, with no clear D. Per germline, CDR1 MNHEY and CDR2 SVGAGI. CDR3 length: 14 residues. The V and J ends lost 4 bases and 0 bases respectively, with 6 bases between them. The CDR3 loop is CASSLGATNEKLFF. The CDR3, as DNA: TGTGCCAGCAGTTTGGGTGCAACTAATGAAAAACTGTTTTTT.

The J gene is TRBJ2-7, the V gene TRBV29-1, with a tentative D call TRBD1 (6 bases). CDR3 length: 12 amino acids. The V gene's germline CDR1 is SQVTM and CDR2 ANQGSEA. V lost 7 bases to trimming and J lost 0 bases, with 10 bases between them. As DNA, the CDR3 is TGCAGCGGCCGGGACACCTCCTACGAGCAGTACTTC. Encoded protein: CSGRDTSYEQYF.

This chain connects TRBV6-5 to TRBJ2-7; D not resolved. From germline, CDR1 is MNHEY and CDR2 SVGAGI. This CDR3 is 13 amino acids long. Trimming took off 0 bases at V and 5 bases at J, with 8 bases between the two ends. For the CDR3, the DNA is TGTGCCAGCAGTTACTCATTCGGGCACGAGCAGTACTTC. This gives the protein CASSYSFGHEQYF.

This chain joins TRBV4-3 and TRBJ1-1; D is perhaps TRBD1 (5 bases). This CDR3 contains 16 residues. Germline V gene lookup returns CDR1 LGHNA and CDR2 YSLEER. The V end was cut by 3 bases, the J end by 5 bases, with 19 bases between. The DNA for the CDR3 is TGCGCCAGCAGCCAGCGAGCTCGCGGGGGGGAAACTGAAGCTTTCTTT. Its translation is CASSQRARGGETEAFF.

The chain carries TRBV6-1 and TRBJ2-7; 9 nucleotides agree with TRBD1. The CDR3 contains 16 residues. The V gene end was trimmed by 4 bases and the J gene end by 0 bases; junction bases not matched to a gene: 7. The germline V gene encodes CDR1 MNHNS and CDR2 SASEGT. The DNA for the CDR3 is TGTGCCAGCAGTGTTACAGGGGGCCCTAGCTCCTACGAGCAGTACTTC. The encoded protein is CASSVTGGPSSYEQYF.

V is TRBV9 and J is TRBJ2-7, with 13 nucleotides matching TRBD2. This CDR3 spans 17 amino acids. Losses at the gene ends were 3 bases for V and 2 bases for J; bases not matched to a gene: 8. Germline loops: CDR1 SGDLS, CDR2 YYNGEE. CDR3 coding DNA: TGTGCCAGCAGCGGACTAGCGGGAGGAACGGGGCCCTACGAGCAGTACTTC. Protein: CASSGLAGGTGPYEQYF.

CDR3 DNA: TGTGCCAGCAGCCCAGGGGGCCCCTCCTACGAGCAGTACTTC. Translating gives CASSPGGPSYEQYF. The chain employs TRBV5-6 and TRBJ2-7, with 8 nucleotides matching TRBD1. Germline CDR1 SGHDT, CDR2 YYEEEE. CDR3 length: 14 amino acids. With 4 bases clipped from V and 0 bases from J, the junction kept 3 bases outside the gene matches.

V gene TRBV7-8 combines with J gene TRBJ1-2; D remains ambiguous. In germline, CDR1 is SGHVS, CDR2 FQNEAQ. V shed 3 bases and J shed 2 bases, with 4 bases lying between them. The CDR3 sequence is 12 residues long. Written as DNA, the CDR3 is TGTGCCAGCAGCTTGATCAACTATGGCTACACCTTC. Its translation: CASSLINYGYTF. The variable domain in full, with the rest retrieved from reference TRBV7-8 and TRBJ1-2, is GAGVSQSPRYKVAKRGQDVALRCDPISGHVSLFWYQQALGQGPEFLTYFQNEAQLDKSGLPSDRFFAERPEGSVSTLKIQRTQQEDSAVYLCASSLINYGYTFGSGTRLTVV.

The chain carries TRBV19 and TRBJ2-7; TRBD2 aligns across 11 bases. CDR1 LNHDA and CDR2 SQIVND come from the germline V gene (reference sequence). The length of the CDR3 is 13 residues. The V segment lost 9 bases and the J segment 6 bases; nucleotides outside the gene matches: 7. This CDR3 is CASRGLAGREQYF. The DNA for the CDR3 is TGTGCCAGCCGAGGACTAGCGGGCCGCGAGCAGTACTTC.

This sequence joins TRBV5-6 and TRBJ2-1; 7 nucleotides match TRBD1. Germline V CDR1 and CDR2: SGHDT, YYEEEE. Trimming took 5 bases from V and 7 from J; bases not matched to a gene: 6. This CDR3 has 13 residues. The CDR3 DNA is TGTGCCAGCAGTAACAGGGGTTGGAATGAGCAGTTCTTC. It codes for CASSNRGWNEQFF.

On this clone itself: Given a much more abundant clone one base away, this may be a read error. The gene calls are TRBV6-4 and TRBJ1-6; 9 positions agree with TRBD1. CDR1 MRHNA and CDR2 SNTAGT come from the germline V gene. Trimming at V came to 4 bases and at J to 9 bases, leaving 1 base not matched to a gene. The CDR3 runs 13 residues. CDR3 bases: TGTGCCAGCAGTGTACAGGGGGCTTCACCCCTCCACTTT. Translation: CASSVQGASPLHF.

The V and J genes are TRBV7-9 and TRBJ2-7, with D hard to call. This CDR3 contains 15 residues. V dropped 2 bases and J dropped 2 bases, with 13 bases sitting between them. Germline-derived CDR1 and CDR2 are SEHNR and FQNEAQ (reference sequence). CDR3 DNA: TGTGCCAGCAGCTTACATGACCGAAGGACCTACGAGCAGTACTTC. Translated, it gives CASSLHDRRTYEQYF.

Turning to this clone: The junction differs from germline at one of its ends, possibly a read error. The chain joins TRBV7-2 to TRBJ2-7, with D possibly being TRBD2 (7 bases). CDR1 is SGHTA and CDR2 is FQGNSA in the germline V gene. The CDR3 spans 13 residues. The CDR3 loop reads CASSLGGTLALGF. The CDR3 DNA follows: TGTGCCAGCAGCTTGGGAGGGACACTCGCTCTGGGCTTC.

The CDR3 spells CAWSVGLPGVDEQFF. In DNA form, the CDR3 reads TGTGCCTGGAGTGTAGGCCTTCCAGGGGTCGATGAGCAGTTCTTC. V usage is TRBV30 and J usage is TRBJ2-1; perhaps TRBD1 as D (6 bases). This CDR3 is built from 15 residues. Germline V gives CDR1 GTSNPN, CDR2 SVGIG (reference sequence). The V end was cut by 0 bases, the J end by 8 bases, with 17 bases between.

The chain joins TRBV9 to TRBJ2-7, with 8 bases aligning to TRBD1. The CDR3 sequence is 15 residues long. Germline values: CDR1 SGDLS, CDR2 YYNGEE. V lost 4 bases to trimming and J lost 1 base; unmatched junction nucleotides: 7. The CDR3, as DNA: TGTGCCAGCAGCCCTCGGACAGGGAATTCCTACGAGCAGTACTTC. It yields the protein CASSPRTGNSYEQYF.

The J gene is TRBJ2-3, the V gene TRBV4-2, with D hard to call. Germline CDR1 reads LGHNA; CDR2 reads YNFKEQ. This CDR3 is built from 14 residues. V dropped 0 bases and J dropped 4 bases, with 8 bases sitting between them. The CDR3 protein is CASSQDQGSDTQYF. CDR3 nucleotide sequence: TGTGCCAGCAGCCAAGACCAAGGGTCAGATACGCAGTATTTT.

Worth noting for this clone: The identical CDR3 is also encoded by other nucleotide sequences in the sample. The chain combines TRBV28 with TRBJ1-6; D is uncertain. This CDR3 has 12 residues. Germline values: CDR1 MDHEN, CDR2 SYDVKM. V dropped 1 base and J dropped 9 bases, with 4 bases sitting between them. Written as DNA, the CDR3 is TGTGCCAGCAGTTTATTAGGTTCACCCCTCCACTTT. Its protein is CASSLLGSPLHF.

This chain links TRBV19 with TRBJ2-1, with 13 bases aligning to TRBD2. V shed 5 bases and J 7 bases; nucleotides not matched to a gene: 11. The CDR3 totals 17 residues. Germline values: CDR1 LNHDA, CDR2 SQIVND (reference sequence). The CDR3 DNA is TGTGCCAGTAGTCCGATACTAGCGGGAGGGCCGCAGAATGAGCAGTTCTTC. It yields the protein CASSPILAGGPQNEQFF.

The chain is built from TRBV5-1 and TRBJ1-2, with D possibly TRBD1 on 6 matching bases. V lost 2 bases and J lost 3, with 11 bases in between. Germline V gene sequence: CDR1 SGHRS, CDR2 YFSETQ. The CDR3 extends over 14 amino acids. The CDR3 region has the DNA TGCGCCAGCAGCTTACAAGGGGGACACTATGGCTACACCTTC. This sequence encodes CASSLQGGHYGYTF.

The chain joins TRBV2 to TRBJ1-5, with TRBD1 matching over 7 bases. The junction had 9 bases not matched to a gene; V was cut back by 6 bases and J by 4 bases. The CDR3 loop spans 15 amino acids. Germline assignment: CDR1 SNHLY and CDR2 FYNNEI. The DNA of the CDR3 is TGTGCCAGCAGGCCTTCGACAGGGTTGAATCAGCCCCAGCATTTT. Translation gives CASRPSTGLNQPQHF.

The chain links TRBV19 to TRBJ2-3; 9 nucleotides align to TRBD1. The CDR3 loop spans 16 amino acids. From germline, CDR1 is LNHDA and CDR2 SQIVND (reference sequence). V shed 4 bases and J 9 bases; nucleotides not matched to a gene: 14. Here the CDR3 reads CASSSTGGRTGETQYF. DNA for the CDR3: TGTGCCAGTAGTAGCACAGGGGGCCGAACGGGGGAAACGCAGTATTTT.

The genes are TRBV28 and TRBJ1-2; D ambiguous. CDR1 is MDHEN and CDR2 is SYDVKM in the germline V gene. The CDR3 loop spans 13 amino acids. Trimming took off 5 bases at V and 8 bases at J, with 15 bases between the two ends. The CDR3 DNA sequence: TGTGCCAGCAGTACTACGCCTCTAGGGGGCTACACCTTC. Translated: CASSTTPLGGYTF.

V gene TRBV6-5 combines with J gene TRBJ2-7, with D unclear. V was trimmed by 6 bases and J by 6 bases, leaving 12 bases between them. The CDR3 has 12 residues. The germline CDR1 and CDR2 sequences are MNHEY and SVGAGI. CDR3 coding DNA: TGTGCCAGCAGCCGTCGATCATCCGAGCAGTACTTC. Its protein product is CASSRRSSEQYF.

This clone was seen a handful of times. The identical CDR3 is also encoded by other nucleotide sequences in the sample. V and J are TRBV9 and TRBJ2-5; TRBD2 matches 13 bases. This CDR3 comprises 15 residues. CDR1 SGDLS and CDR2 YYNGEE come from the germline V gene. Germline trimming cut 0 bases from V and 5 bases from J; bases unmatched to any gene: 1. CDR3 residues: CASSVGTSGSETQYF. DNA for the CDR3: TGTGCCAGCAGCGTAGGGACTAGCGGGAGTGAGACCCAGTACTTC. Filled out from reference TRBV9 and TRBJ2-5, the complete variable domain reads DSGVTQTPKHLITATGQRVTLRCSPRSGDLSVYWYQQSLDQGLQFLIQYYNGEERAKGNILERFSAQQFPDLHSELNLSSLELGDSALYFCASSVGTSGSETQYFGPGTRLLVL.

About this clone: Within the sample, other DNA sequences also encode this same CDR3. The V and J genes are TRBV6-1 and TRBJ1-1; TRBD1 aligns across 9 bases. V trimming: 8 bases; J trimming: 4 bases; junction bases outside the gene matches: 5. CDR1 is MNHNS, CDR2 SASEGT, per germline. The CDR3 is 13 amino acids. DNA for the CDR3: TGTGCCAGCCGGGGACAGGGTATCACTGAAGCTTTCTTT. Encoded protein: CASRGQGITEAFF.

The chain employs TRBV10-3 and TRBJ2-3; 7 bases fit TRBD2. With V trimmed by 0 bases and J by 4 bases, 4 bases remained unmatched. The CDR3 consists of 15 residues. Germline V gene data show CDR1 as ENHRY and CDR2 as SYGVKD. The CDR3 protein is CAISESNSGADTQYF. The DNA for the CDR3 is TGTGCCATCAGTGAGTCGAACAGCGGGGCAGATACGCAGTATTTT.